This T cell receptor beta chain was retrieved from a study of shared clonotypes between healthy human individuals. Study findings and constraints: Sample collection involved blood only; tissue repertoires are likely different.

In germline, CDR1 is MNHEY, CDR2 SMNVEV (reference sequence). V was clipped by 3 bases and J by 2 bases, with 11 bases between them. The CDR3 consists of 14 residues. Deep-level settings were used for running the assay. Profiling relied on immunoSEQ multiplex PCR, and the TCRdb table lists in-frame clones only, not all of them. This table has about 490,000 clones, around 80% appearing once. A word on this clone: Its antigen is currently unknown.

Material for sequencing was PBMCs. This rearrangement joins TRBV27 to TRBJ2-7; the D is unclear. This sequence originates from a woman in her thirties or forties in good health. Some clones in this sample may be carry-over from other donors' samples. Here the CDR3 reads CASSLSRRAYEQYF. The CDR3 DNA follows: TGTGCCAGCAGTTTGAGCAGGCGAGCCTACGAGCAGTACTTC.